This entry concerns a single TCR beta chain. Antigen specificity is unknown. The assay, immunoSEQ v3.0, was run at survey level. Sequencing used immunoSEQ multiplex PCR; TCRdb keeps in-frame clones, though not all of them. The profile shows 15,000 to 20,000 clones, 85% to 95% of them singletons. The data were taken from a study of long-term antiretroviral therapy in people with HIV. Findings of the study overall: Versus controls, repertoires in people with HIV had narrower CDR3 length ranges.

This CDR3 contains 16 residues. Trimming took off 4 bases at V and 5 bases at J, with 20 bases between the two ends. CDR1 SGHTA and CDR2 FQGNSA come from the germline V gene. This TCR came from a man in his thirties or forties with HIV. The source was unsorted PBMCs, collected less than 13 years after starting antiretroviral therapy. The J gene is TRBJ2-5, the V gene TRBV7-2, with D possibly matching TRBD2 (5 bases). The CDR3: CASSYPRDSITETQYF. As DNA, the CDR3 is TGTGCCAGCAGCTATCCTCGGGATTCCATTACGGAGACCCAGTACTTC.